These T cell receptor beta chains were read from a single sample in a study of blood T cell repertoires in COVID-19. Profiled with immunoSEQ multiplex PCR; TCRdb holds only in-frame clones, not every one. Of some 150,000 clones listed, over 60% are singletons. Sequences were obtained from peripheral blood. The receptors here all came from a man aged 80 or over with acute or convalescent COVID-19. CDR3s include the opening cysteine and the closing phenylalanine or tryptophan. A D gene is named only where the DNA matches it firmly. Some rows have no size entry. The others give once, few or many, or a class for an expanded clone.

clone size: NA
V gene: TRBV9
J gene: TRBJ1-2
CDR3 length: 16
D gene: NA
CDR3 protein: CASSLEEGGFNYGYTF
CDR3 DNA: TGTGCCAGCAGCTTAGAAGAGGGGGGGTTTAACTATGGCTACACCTTC

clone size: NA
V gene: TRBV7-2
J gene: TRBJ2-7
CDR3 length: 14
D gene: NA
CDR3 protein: CASSLHHTTYEQYF
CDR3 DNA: TGTGCCAGCAGCTTGCACCACACTACCTACGAGCAGTACTTC

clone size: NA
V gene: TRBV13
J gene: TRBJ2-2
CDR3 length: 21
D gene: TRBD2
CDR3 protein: CASSLGRQRGSVMGNTGELFF
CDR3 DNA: TGTGCCAGCAGCTTAGGTCGACAGCGGGGGAGCGTTATGGGAAACACCGGGGAGCTGTTTTTT

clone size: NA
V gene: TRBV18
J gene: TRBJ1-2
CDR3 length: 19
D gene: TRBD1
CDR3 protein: CASSPLAAGPGQGPYGYTF
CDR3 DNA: TGTGCCAGCTCACCACTTGCCGCCGGCCCGGGACAGGGACCCTATGGCTACACCTTC

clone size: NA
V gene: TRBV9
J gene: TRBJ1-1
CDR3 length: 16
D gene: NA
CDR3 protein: CASSRGGNNGNTEAFF
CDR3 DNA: TGTGCCAGCAGCCGCGGGGGGAACAATGGTAACACTGAAGCTTTCTTT

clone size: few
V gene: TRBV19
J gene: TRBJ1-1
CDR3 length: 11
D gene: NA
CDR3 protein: CASSIGRKAFF
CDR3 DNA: TGTGCCAGTAGTATAGGGCGGAAGGCTTTCTTT

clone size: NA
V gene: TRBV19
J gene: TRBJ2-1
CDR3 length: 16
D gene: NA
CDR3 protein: CASSILTALSPYEQFF
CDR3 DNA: TGTGCCAGTAGTATATTAACAGCTCTAAGTCCCTATGAGCAGTTCTTC

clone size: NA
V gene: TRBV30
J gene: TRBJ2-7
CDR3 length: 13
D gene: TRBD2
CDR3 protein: CAWTQRGTWEQYF
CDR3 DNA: TGTGCCTGGACCCAGCGGGGGACATGGGAGCAGTACTTC

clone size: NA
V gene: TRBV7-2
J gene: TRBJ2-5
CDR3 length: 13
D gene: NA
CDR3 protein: CASSLQIAETQYF
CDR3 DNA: TGTGCCAGCAGCCTCCAAATAGCGGAGACCCAGTACTTC

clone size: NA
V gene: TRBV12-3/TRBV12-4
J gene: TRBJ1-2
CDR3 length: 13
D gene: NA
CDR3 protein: CASSFSPEAGYTF
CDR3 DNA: TGTGCCAGCAGTTTTTCCCCAGAGGCTGGCTACACCTTC

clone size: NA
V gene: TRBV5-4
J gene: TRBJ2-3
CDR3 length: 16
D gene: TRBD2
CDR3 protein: CASSLWTSGGRDTQYF
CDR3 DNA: TGTGCCAGCAGCTTATGGACTAGCGGGGGCCGGGATACGCAGTATTTT

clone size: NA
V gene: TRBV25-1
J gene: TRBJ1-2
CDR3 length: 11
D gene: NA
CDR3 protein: CASGLNYGYTF
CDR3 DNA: TGTGCCAGCGGACTAAACTATGGCTACACCTTC

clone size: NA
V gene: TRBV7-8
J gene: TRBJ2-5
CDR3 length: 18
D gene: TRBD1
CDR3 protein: CASRFLIRDRVVGETQYF
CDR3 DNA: TGTGCCAGCAGGTTCCTGATCCGGGACAGGGTAGTTGGAGAGACCCAGTACTTC

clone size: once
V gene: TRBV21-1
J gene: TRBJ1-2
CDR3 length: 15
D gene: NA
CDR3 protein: CASSKDRPGSYGYTF
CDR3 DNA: TGTGCCAGCAGCAAAGATCGGCCAGGCTCGTATGGCTACACCTTC

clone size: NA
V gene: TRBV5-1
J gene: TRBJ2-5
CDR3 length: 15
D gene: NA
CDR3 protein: CASSLGPSGQETQYF
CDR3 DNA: TGCGCCAGCAGCTTAGGACCCTCGGGGCAAGAGACCCAGTACTTC

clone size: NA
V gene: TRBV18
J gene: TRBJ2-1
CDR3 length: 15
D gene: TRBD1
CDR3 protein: CASSLGQGAGNEQFF
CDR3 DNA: TGTGCCAGCTCACTGGGACAGGGGGCTGGAAATGAGCAGTTCTTC

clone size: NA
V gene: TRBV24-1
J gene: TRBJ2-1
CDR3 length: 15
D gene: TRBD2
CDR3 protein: CATSVKRGGVNEQFF
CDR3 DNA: TGTGCCACCAGTGTGAAGCGGGGGGGCGTCAATGAGCAGTTCTTC

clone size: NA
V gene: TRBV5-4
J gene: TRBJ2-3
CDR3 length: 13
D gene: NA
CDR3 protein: CASSLATSDTQYF
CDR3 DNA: TGTGCCAGCAGCTTGGCGACATCAGATACGCAGTATTTT

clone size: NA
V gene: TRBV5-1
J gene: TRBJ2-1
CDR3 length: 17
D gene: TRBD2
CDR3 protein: CASSDGSGGVSYNEQFF
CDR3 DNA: TGCGCCAGCAGCGATGGATCGGGGGGTGTCTCCTACAATGAGCAGTTCTTC

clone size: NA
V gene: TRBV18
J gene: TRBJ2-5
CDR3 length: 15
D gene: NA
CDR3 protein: CASSPAQPERETQYF
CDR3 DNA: TGTGCCAGCTCACCGGCCCAGCCGGAGAGGGAGACCCAGTACTTC

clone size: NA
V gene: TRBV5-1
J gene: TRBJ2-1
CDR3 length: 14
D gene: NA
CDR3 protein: CASSQGQNEDEQFF
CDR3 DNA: TGCGCCAGCAGCCAAGGACAGAATGAGGATGAGCAGTTCTTC

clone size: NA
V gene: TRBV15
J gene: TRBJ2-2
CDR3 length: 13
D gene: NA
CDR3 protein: CATSTTAGGELFF
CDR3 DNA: TGTGCCACCAGCACCACAGCGGGCGGGGAGCTGTTTTTT

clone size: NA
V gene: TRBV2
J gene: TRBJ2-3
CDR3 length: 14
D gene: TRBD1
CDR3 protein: CASLGQGSTDTQYF
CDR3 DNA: TGTGCCAGCCTAGGACAGGGTAGCACAGATACGCAGTATTTT

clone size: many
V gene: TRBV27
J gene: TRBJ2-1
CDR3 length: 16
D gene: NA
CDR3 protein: CASSRKPHPREREQFF
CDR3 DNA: TGTGCCAGCAGTCGAAAACCCCACCCCCGGGAGAGGGAGCAGTTCTTC

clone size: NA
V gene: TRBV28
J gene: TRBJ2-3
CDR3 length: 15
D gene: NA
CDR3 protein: CASSATAPSTDTQYF
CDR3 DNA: TGTGCCAGCAGTGCGACAGCGCCTAGCACAGATACGCAGTATTTT

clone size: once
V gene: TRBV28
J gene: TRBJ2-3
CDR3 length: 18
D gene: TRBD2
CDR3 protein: CASSLGLAGGRSTDTQYF
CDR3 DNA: TGTGCCAGCAGTTTAGGACTAGCGGGGGGGAGGAGCACAGATACGCAGTATTTT

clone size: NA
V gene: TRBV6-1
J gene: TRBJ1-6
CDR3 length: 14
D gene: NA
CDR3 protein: CASSEWGDNSPLHF
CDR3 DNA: TGTGCCAGCAGTGAATGGGGGGATAATTCACCCCTCCACTTT

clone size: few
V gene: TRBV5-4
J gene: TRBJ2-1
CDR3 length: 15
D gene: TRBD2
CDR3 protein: CASSALAGGGNEQFF
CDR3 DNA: TGTGCCAGCAGCGCTCTAGCGGGGGGAGGAAATGAGCAGTTCTTC

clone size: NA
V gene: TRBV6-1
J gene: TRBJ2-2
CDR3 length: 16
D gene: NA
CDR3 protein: CASSEDSSYVIGELFF
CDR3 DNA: TGTGCCAGCAGTGAGGACAGCAGCTACGTTATCGGGGAGCTGTTTTTT

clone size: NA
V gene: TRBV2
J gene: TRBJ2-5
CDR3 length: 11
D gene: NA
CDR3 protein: CASSNQETQYF
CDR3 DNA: TGTGCCAGCAGCAATCAAGAGACCCAGTACTTC

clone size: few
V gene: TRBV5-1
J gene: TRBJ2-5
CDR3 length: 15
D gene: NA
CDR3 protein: CASSLVAGWGETQYF
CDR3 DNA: TGCGCCAGCAGCTTGGTAGCAGGGTGGGGAGAGACCCAGTACTTC

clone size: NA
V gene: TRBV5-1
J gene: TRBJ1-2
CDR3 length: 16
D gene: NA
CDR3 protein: CASSSTGSVFNYGYTF
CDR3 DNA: TGCGCCAGCAGCTCAACAGGGTCGGTCTTTAACTATGGCTACACCTTC

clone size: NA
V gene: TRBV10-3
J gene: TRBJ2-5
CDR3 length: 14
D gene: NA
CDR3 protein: CAIKDGLSQETQYF
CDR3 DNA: TGTGCCATCAAAGATGGACTCAGCCAAGAGACCCAGTACTTC

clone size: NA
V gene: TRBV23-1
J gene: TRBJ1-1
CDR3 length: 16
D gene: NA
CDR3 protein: CASSSSRSQRHTEAFF
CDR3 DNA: TGCGCCAGCAGCTCCTCGCGGTCCCAAAGGCACACTGAAGCTTTCTTT

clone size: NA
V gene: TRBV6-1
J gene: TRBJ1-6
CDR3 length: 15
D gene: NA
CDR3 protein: CASSDIGIYNSPLHF
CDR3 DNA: TGTGCCAGCAGTGACATCGGGATTTATAATTCACCCCTCCACTTT

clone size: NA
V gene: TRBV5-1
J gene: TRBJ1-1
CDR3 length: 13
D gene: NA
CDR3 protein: CASSLGTDPEAFF
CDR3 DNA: TGCGCCAGCAGCTTGGGGACAGACCCTGAAGCTTTCTTT

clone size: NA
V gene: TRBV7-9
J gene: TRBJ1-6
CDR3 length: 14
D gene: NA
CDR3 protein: CASRGIQANSPLHF
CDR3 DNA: TGTGCCAGCCGGGGGATACAGGCGAATTCACCCCTCCACTTT